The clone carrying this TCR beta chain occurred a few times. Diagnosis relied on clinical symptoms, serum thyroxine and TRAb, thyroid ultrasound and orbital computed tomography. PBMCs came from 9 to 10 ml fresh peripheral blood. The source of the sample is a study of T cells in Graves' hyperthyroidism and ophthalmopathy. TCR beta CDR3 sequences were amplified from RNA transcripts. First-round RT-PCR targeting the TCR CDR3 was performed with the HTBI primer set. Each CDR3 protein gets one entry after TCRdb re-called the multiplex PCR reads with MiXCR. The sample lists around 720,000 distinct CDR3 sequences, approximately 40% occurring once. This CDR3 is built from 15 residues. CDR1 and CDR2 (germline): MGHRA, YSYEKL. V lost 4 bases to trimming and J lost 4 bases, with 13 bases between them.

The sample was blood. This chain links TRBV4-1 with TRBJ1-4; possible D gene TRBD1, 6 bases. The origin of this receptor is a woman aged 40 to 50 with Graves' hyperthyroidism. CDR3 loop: CASSPAGGSNEKLFF. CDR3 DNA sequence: TGCGCCAGCAGCCCCGCCGGGGGCAGTAATGAAAAACTGTTTTTT.